Listed here are 19 T cell receptor beta chains from one sample, sequenced in a study. Using its own MiXCR run on the 5' RACE reads, TCRdb lists one record per CDR3 protein. The profile covers fewer than 15,000 distinct CDR3 sequences, with about 25% appearing a single time and 3% to 3.5% taken by the ten largest. The sequenced sample consisted of naive CD4+ T cells sorted from blood. The subset denotes: naive CD4+ T cells, CD4+CD45RA+CD25-. Source of these receptors: a female donor with breast cancer.

This clonotype was seen only a few times. The gene calls are TRBV3-1 and TRBJ1-1; D gene unclear. The CDR3 totals 13 residues. Germline CDR1 reads LGHDT; CDR2 reads YNNKEL (reference sequence). The V end lost 6 bases, the J end lost 1 base, and 9 bases lay between the germline ends. The CDR3 nucleotides read TGTGCCAGCAGTCTCCTTCAGAACACTGAAGCTTTCTTT. Encoded protein: CASSLLQNTEAFF.

With regard to this clonotype: A read error may produce the germline difference seen at one junction end. The chain combines TRBV24-1 with TRBJ1-5, with TRBD1 matching 7 bases. The V gene's germline CDR1 is KGHDR and CDR2 SFDVKD. The CDR3 sequence is 14 residues long. CDR3 in DNA: TGTGCCACCAGTGGGGGACAGCTAAATCAGCACCAGCATTTT. This encodes CATSGGQLNQHQHF.

In the case of this clonotype: Here the CDR3 omits its conserved ending phenylalanine or tryptophan, so a read error is the likely source. The gene calls are TRBV7-6 and TRBJ2-2; a possible D gene is TRBD1 (6 bases). The V gene's germline CDR1 is SGHVS and CDR2 FNYEAQ. The CDR3 covers 15 residues. The ends were cut back, 3 bases at V and 4 bases at J, with 12 bases in the middle. CDR3 protein: CASSFLTGTTGELFS. CDR3 nucleotides: TGTGCCAGCAGCTTCTTGACAGGCACCACCGGGGAGCTGTTTTCT.

The DNA of the CDR3 is TGTGCCACCAGTGACGAACTAGCAGCACTTCGCACAGATACGCAGTATTTT. Amino acids: CATSDELAALRTDTQYF. J is TRBJ2-3 and V is TRBV24-1; D might be TRBD2 (6 bases). The CDR3 extends over 17 amino acids. In germline, CDR1 is KGHDR, CDR2 SFDVKD. Between the trimmed V and J ends, which lost 4 bases and 1 base, there was a span of 17 bases.

The CDR3 spells CASSWTSGRGYMNTEAFF. CDR3 sequence (DNA): TGCGCCAGCAGCTGGACTAGCGGGAGGGGGTACATGAACACTGAAGCTTTCTTT. This chain links TRBV5-1 with TRBJ1-1; perhaps TRBD1 as D (6 bases). V was cut by 3 bases and J by 0 bases, with 21 bases left in between. Germline CDR1 SGHRS, CDR2 YFSETQ. The CDR3 length is 18 residues. Full variable domain (rest looked up from reference TRBV5-1 and TRBJ1-1): KAGVTQTPRYLIKTRGQQVTLSCSPISGHRSVSWYQQTPGQGLQFLFEYFSETQRNKGNFPGRFSGRQFSNSRSEMNVSTLELGDSALYLCASSWTSGRGYMNTEAFFGQGTRLTVV.

As for this clonotype: An end of the junction does not agree with germline; a read error may underlie this. The chain employs TRBV14 and TRBJ1-1; TRBD1 is a possible D gene (6 bases). The CDR3 extends over 13 amino acids. Germline V gives CDR1 SGHDN, CDR2 FVKESK. The CDR3 nucleotides are TGTGCCAGCGCACAGGGTTTGAATACTGAAGCTTTCTTT. This encodes CASAQGLNTEAFF.

In the case of this clonotype: One junction end does not reproduce the germline sequence, and a read error may be involved. The chain employs TRBV18 and TRBJ1-2; TRBD1 matches at 7 bases. CDR3 length: 13 amino acids. Germline CDR1 is KGHSH and CDR2 is LQKENI. CDR3 sequence reads: CASSPTGDYDYTF. The CDR3 DNA reads TGTGCCAGCTCACCCACAGGGGACTATGACTACACCTTC.

At least ten counts were recorded for this clonotype. The rearrangement uses TRBV20-1 and TRBJ2-7; TRBD2 agrees at 8 bases. The junction had 5 bases not matched to a gene; V was cut back by 2 bases and J by 8 bases. This CDR3 is 12 amino acids long. Germline lookup yields CDR1 DFQATT and CDR2 SNEGSKA (reference sequence). CDR3 in DNA: TGCAGTGCTAGATGGTCTAGCGGGCAGCAGTACTTC. Protein: CSARWSSGQQYF.

By its share, this clonotype is medium-sized (0.01 to 0.1%). J is TRBJ2-1 and V is TRBV10-3; 9 nucleotides agree with TRBD2. CDR1 is ENHRY, CDR2 SYGVKD, per germline. V shed 5 bases and J 3 bases; nucleotides not matched to a gene: 2. This CDR3 has 14 residues. The chain's CDR3 is CAISSSGDYNEQFF. CDR3 nucleotide sequence: TGTGCCATCAGTTCTAGCGGGGACTACAATGAGCAGTTCTTC.

This clonotype showed up many times. The chain employs TRBV27 and TRBJ1-1; D is unclear. The germline CDR1 and CDR2 sequences are MNHEY and SMNVEV (reference sequence). The CDR3 sequence is 15 residues long. V lost 4 bases and J 6 bases, leaving 18 bases between the germline ends. The CDR3 coding sequence is TGTGCCAGCAGTTCGCTTCAACCCGGGCCCTCTGAAGCTTTCTTT. Encoded protein: CASSSLQPGPSEAFF.

This clonotype appeared a few times. A much larger clone differs by one base, so this may be a read error. The rearrangement uses TRBV20-1 and TRBJ2-1, with 8 bases lining up with TRBD2. The germline gives CDR1 DFQATT, CDR2 SNEGSKA (reference sequence). The V segment lost 3 bases and the J segment 2 bases; nucleotides outside the gene matches: 3. The CDR3 has 14 amino acids. CDR3 amino acids: CSARGLVPYNEQFF. Written as DNA, the CDR3 is TGCAGTGCTAGGGGACTAGTCCCCTACAATGAGCAGTTCTTC.

There are a few counts of this clonotype. The chain combines TRBV3-1 with TRBJ2-7, with 7 bases that match TRBD2. There are 19 residues in the CDR3. The trim removed 0 bases at V and 2 bases at J, leaving 16 bases unmatched. Germline assignment: CDR1 LGHDT and CDR2 YNNKEL (reference sequence). CDR3 DNA: TGTGCCAGCAGCCAAGAGGACCCTTGGCGGGAGAGCTCTCCCTACGAGCAGTACTTC. Protein sequence: CASSQEDPWRESSPYEQYF.

This clonotype came up many times. The CDR3 spells CASSFTDGYNSPLHF. In DNA form, the CDR3 reads TGTGCCAGCAGTTTCACGGACGGGTATAATTCACCCCTCCACTTT. The rearrangement joins TRBV12-3 or TRBV12-4 to TRBJ1-6; D gene uncertain. V gave up 3 bases and J gave up 4 bases, with 10 bases separating them. CDR3 length: 15 residues.

This clonotype has more than one count but fewer than ten. The CDR3 region is CASSFTSGSAGELFF. In DNA form, the CDR3 reads TGTGCCAGCTCCTTTACTAGCGGGAGTGCCGGGGAGCTGTTTTTT. This chain uses TRBV12-3 or TRBV12-4 with TRBJ2-2; 11 nucleotides match TRBD2. J gave up 6 bases and V 8 bases, and 8 bases lay outside the gene matches. CDR3 length: 15 amino acids.

This clonotype was counted a single time. This chain joins TRBV9 and TRBJ2-7, with 9 bases matching TRBD2. This CDR3 contains 15 residues. The V gene's germline CDR1 is SGDLS and CDR2 YYNGEE. J lost 6 bases, V lost 0 bases, and 7 bases had no gene match. In DNA form, the CDR3 reads TGTGCCAGCAGCGTAGAAGGAGCGGGAGGCCTCGAGCAGTACTTC. It encodes CASSVEGAGGLEQYF.

About this clonotype: A much larger clone differs from this one at a single base, so this may be a read error. The chain employs TRBV5-1 and TRBJ1-5, with 9 bases matching TRBD1. V lost 0 bases and J lost 6; bases outside the gene matches: 7. Germline CDR1 reads SGHRS; CDR2 reads YFSETQ. This CDR3 has 16 residues. CDR3 region: CASSLGQGGGSQPQHF. DNA for the CDR3: TGCGCCAGCAGCTTGGGACAGGGGGGAGGCAGTCAGCCCCAGCATTTT.

In its sample, this clonotype was seen many times. The V gene is TRBV7-9, the J gene TRBJ2-1; 8 bases match TRBD1. Germline V lookup: CDR1 SEHNR, CDR2 FQNEAQ (reference sequence). This CDR3 is built from 17 residues. V gave up 1 base and J gave up 4 bases; unmatched junction bases: 9. The CDR3 loop reads CASSLVKRDRNYNEQFF. In nucleotides, the CDR3 is TGTGCCAGCAGCTTAGTCAAACGGGACAGGAATTACAATGAGCAGTTCTTC.

This clonotype is labeled medium-sized. The chain joins TRBV7-2 to TRBJ2-7; weak D call: TRBD1 (6 bases). Germline V gene data show CDR1 as SGHTA and CDR2 as FQGNSA. The CDR3 spans 16 residues. Trimming removed 5 bases at V and 4 bases at J, with 21 bases between. CDR3: CASSLPIGTLIYEQYF. The CDR3, as DNA: TGTGCCAGCAGCCTCCCCATAGGGACACTGATATACGAGCAGTACTTC.

J is TRBJ1-2 and V is TRBV6-5, with D possibly TRBD1 on 6 matching bases. The CDR3 runs to 21 residues. Trimming removed 4 bases from V and 0 bases from J, with 30 bases in between. CDR1 MNHEY and CDR2 SVGAGI come from the germline V gene. As DNA, the CDR3 is TGTGCCAGCAGTTTACGTCCCCAGACGGGGAGAGGCGGGGGCTCTAACTATGGCTACACCTTC. It encodes CASSLRPQTGRGGGSNYGYTF.